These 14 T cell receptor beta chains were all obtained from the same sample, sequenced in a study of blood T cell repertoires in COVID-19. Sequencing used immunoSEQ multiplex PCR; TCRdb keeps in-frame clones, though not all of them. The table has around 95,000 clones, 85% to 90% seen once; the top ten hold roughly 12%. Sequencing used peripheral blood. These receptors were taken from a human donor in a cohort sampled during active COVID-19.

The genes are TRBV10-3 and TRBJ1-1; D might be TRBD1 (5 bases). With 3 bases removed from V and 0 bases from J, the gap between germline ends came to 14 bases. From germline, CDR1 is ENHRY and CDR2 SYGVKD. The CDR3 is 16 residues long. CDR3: CAISDRAPTMNTEAFF. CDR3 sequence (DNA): TGTGCCATCAGTGACAGGGCTCCGACCATGAACACTGAAGCTTTCTTT.

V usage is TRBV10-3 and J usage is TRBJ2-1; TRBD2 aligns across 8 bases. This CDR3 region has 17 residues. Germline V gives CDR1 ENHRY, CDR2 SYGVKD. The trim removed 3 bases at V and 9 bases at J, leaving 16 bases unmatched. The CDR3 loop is CAISEPSYGGGLFEQFF. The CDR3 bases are TGTGCCATCAGTGAACCGTCTTACGGCGGGGGGCTTTTTGAGCAGTTCTTC.

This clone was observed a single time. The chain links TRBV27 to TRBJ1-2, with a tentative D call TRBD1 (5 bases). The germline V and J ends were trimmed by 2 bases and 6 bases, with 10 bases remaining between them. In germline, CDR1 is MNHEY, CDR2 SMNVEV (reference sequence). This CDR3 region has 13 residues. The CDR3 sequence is CASSLNRGNGYTF. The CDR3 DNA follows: TGTGCCAGCAGTTTAAATAGGGGAAATGGCTACACCTTC.

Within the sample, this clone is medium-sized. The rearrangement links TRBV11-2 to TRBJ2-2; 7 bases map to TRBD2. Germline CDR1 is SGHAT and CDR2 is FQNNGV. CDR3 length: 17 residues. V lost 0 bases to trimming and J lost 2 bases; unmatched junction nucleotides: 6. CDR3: CASSLEGGGDNTGELFF. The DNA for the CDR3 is TGTGCCAGCAGCTTAGAGGGGGGAGGGGACAACACCGGGGAGCTGTTTTTT.

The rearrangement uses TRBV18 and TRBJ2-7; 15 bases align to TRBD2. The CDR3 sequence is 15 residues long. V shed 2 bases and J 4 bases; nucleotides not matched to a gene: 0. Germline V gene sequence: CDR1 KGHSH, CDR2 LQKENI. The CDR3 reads CASSPGTSGRYEQYF. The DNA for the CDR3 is TGTGCCAGCTCACCAGGGACTAGCGGGAGGTACGAGCAGTACTTC.

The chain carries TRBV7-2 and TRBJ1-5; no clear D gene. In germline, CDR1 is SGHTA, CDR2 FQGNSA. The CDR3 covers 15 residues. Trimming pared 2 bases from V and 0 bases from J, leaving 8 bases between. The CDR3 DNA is TGTGCCAGCAGCTTAATCGGGTATAGCAATCAGCCCCAGCATTTT. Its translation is CASSLIGYSNQPQHF.

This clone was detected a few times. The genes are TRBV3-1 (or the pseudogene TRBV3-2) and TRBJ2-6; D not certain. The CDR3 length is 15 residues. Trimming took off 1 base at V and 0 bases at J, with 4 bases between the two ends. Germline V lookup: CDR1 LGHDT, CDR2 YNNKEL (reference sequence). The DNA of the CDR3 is TGTGCCAGCAGCCAAGCCGGCTCTGGGGCCAACGTCCTGACTTTC. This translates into CASSQAGSGANVLTF.

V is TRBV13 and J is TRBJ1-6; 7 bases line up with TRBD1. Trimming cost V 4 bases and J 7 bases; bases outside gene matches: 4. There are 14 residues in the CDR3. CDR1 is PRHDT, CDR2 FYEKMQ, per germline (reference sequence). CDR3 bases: TGTGCCAGCAGCTACCAGGGGGACAATTCACCCCTCCACTTT. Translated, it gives CASSYQGDNSPLHF.

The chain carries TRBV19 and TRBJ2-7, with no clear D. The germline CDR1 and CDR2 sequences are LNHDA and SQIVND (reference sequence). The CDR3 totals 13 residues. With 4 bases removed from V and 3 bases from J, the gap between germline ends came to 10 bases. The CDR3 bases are TGTGCCAGTAGTAGTCAGGTCCTCTACGAGCAGTACTTC. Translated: CASSSQVLYEQYF.

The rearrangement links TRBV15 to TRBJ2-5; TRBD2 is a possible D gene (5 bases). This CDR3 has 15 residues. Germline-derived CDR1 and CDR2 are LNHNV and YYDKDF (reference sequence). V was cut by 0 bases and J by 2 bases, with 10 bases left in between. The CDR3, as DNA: TGTGCCACCAGCAGAGATTTGAGGGAACAAGAGACCCAGTACTTC. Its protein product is CATSRDLREQETQYF.

DNA of the CDR3: TGTGCCAGCTCACCAACTGTGGGAGTCGGGACAGATACGCAGTATTTT. It is translated as CASSPTVGVGTDTQYF. The gene calls are TRBV18 and TRBJ2-3; TRBD2 is a possible D gene (5 bases). Trimming took 2 bases from V and 3 from J, leaving 15 bases between them. CDR3 length: 16 amino acids. The germline CDR1 and CDR2 sequences are KGHSH and LQKENI.

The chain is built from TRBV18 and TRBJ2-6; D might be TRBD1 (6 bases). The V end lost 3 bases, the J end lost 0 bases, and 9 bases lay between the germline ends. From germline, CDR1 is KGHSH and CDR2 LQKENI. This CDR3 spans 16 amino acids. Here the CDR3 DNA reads TGTGCCAGCTCACCCGGGACACTCTCTGGGGCCAACGTCCTGACTTTC. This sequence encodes CASSPGTLSGANVLTF.

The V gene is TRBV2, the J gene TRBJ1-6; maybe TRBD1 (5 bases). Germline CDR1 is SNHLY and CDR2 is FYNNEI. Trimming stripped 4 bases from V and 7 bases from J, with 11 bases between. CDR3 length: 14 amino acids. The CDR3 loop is CASSVGQRNSPLHF. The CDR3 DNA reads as TGTGCCAGCAGTGTGGGGCAGAGAAATTCACCCCTCCACTTT.

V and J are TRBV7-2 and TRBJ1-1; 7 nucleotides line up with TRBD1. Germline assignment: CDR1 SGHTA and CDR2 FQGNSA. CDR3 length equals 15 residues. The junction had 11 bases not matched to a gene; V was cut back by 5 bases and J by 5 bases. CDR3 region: CASSPDRRLRTEAFF. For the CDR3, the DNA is TGTGCCAGCAGCCCGGACAGGCGCCTGAGGACTGAAGCTTTCTTT.